This TCR beta chain was recovered during a study of blood T cell repertoires in COVID-19. Recruitment covered under 25 US areas and drew participants whose ages spanned about 18 to 95 years. People in the exposed group encountered a COVID-19 case within 2 weeks before entering the study. Repertoires were generated with immunoSEQ multiplex PCR, while TCRdb's copy carries only in-frame clones and drops some. The sample holds approximately 270,000 clones; 85% to 95% are singletons and the top ten take roughly 2.9%. This clone occurred a few times. The receptor was derived from a man aged 40-55 years who had been exposed to COVID-19. Sample: PBMCs or T cells enriched from blood (not recorded which).

The chain's CDR3 is CASSLTGRNTGELFF. The CDR3 coding sequence is TGTGCCAGCAGCTTAACAGGGAGGAACACCGGGGAGCTGTTTTTT. This chain uses TRBV5-8 with TRBJ2-2; the D gene is possibly TRBD1 (6 bases). CDR1 is SGHTS and CDR2 is YDEGEE in the germline V gene. Trimming stripped 2 bases from V and 1 base from J, with 9 bases between. This CDR3 comprises 15 residues.